A selection of T cell receptor beta chains follows, all from one sample in a study of glioma-infiltrating T cells after dendritic cell vaccination. The protocol was immunoSEQ multiplex PCR, while the TCRdb copy is restricted to in-frame clones and leaves out a portion. The sample has 85,000 or so clones, 85% seen once. The sequences come from blood, collected after dendritic cell vaccination. These receptors were collected from a human donor with glioblastoma. CDR3s include the opening cysteine and the closing phenylalanine or tryptophan. The D gene is left open where the match is weak. Not every row has a clone size; where given, it reads once, few, many or a size class.

D gene: -
V gene: TRBV19
clone size: -
J gene: TRBJ1-5
CDR3 protein: CASSPPGLLVQPQHF
CDR3 DNA: TGTGCCAGTAGTCCCCCGGGACTCCTTGTGCAGCCCCAGCATTTT

D gene: TRBD1
V gene: TRBV19
clone size: -
J gene: TRBJ1-6
CDR3 protein: CASSSSGQGSNSPLHF
CDR3 DNA: TGTGCCAGTAGTTCCTCCGGACAGGGAAGCAACTCACCCCTCCACTTT

D gene: TRBD2
V gene: TRBV27
clone size: -
J gene: TRBJ2-3
CDR3 protein: CASKTSGKSDTQYF
CDR3 DNA: TGTGCCAGCAAGACTAGCGGGAAATCAGATACGCAGTATTTT

D gene: -
V gene: TRBV28
clone size: -
J gene: TRBJ2-7
CDR3 protein: CASSLVPPGGLENEQYF
CDR3 DNA: TGTGCCAGCAGTTTAGTCCCTCCGGGGGGCCTTGAAAACGAGCAGTACTTC

D gene: TRBD1
V gene: TRBV5-4
clone size: -
J gene: TRBJ1-2
CDR3 protein: CASSLNRGHGYGYTF
CDR3 DNA: TGTGCCAGCAGCTTGAACAGGGGGCACGGATATGGCTACACCTTC

D gene: TRBD2
V gene: TRBV5-1
clone size: once
J gene: TRBJ2-7
CDR3 protein: CASSNLAGGSYEQYF
CDR3 DNA: TGCGCCAGCAGCAACTTAGCGGGGGGCAGCTACGAGCAGTACTTC

D gene: TRBD1
V gene: TRBV28
clone size: -
J gene: TRBJ2-7
CDR3 protein: CASTIGQASIGQQYF
CDR3 DNA: TGTGCCAGCACCATTGGACAGGCCTCAATTGGCCAGCAGTACTTC

D gene: TRBD1
V gene: TRBV29-1
clone size: few
J gene: TRBJ1-5
CDR3 protein: CSVDDRVFGQPQHF
CDR3 DNA: TGCAGCGTGGATGACAGGGTTTTTGGTCAGCCCCAGCATTTT

D gene: -
V gene: TRBV6-4
clone size: -
J gene: TRBJ2-3
CDR3 protein: CASSATSGGITDTQYF
CDR3 DNA: TGTGCCAGCAGTGCCACTAGTGGCGGAATCACAGATACGCAGTATTTT

D gene: -
V gene: TRBV7-3
clone size: -
J gene: TRBJ2-3
CDR3 protein: CASSPRGSSSTDTQYF
CDR3 DNA: TGTGCCAGCAGCCCCAGGGGCAGTTCTAGCACAGATACGCAGTATTTT

D gene: TRBD2
V gene: TRBV9
clone size: -
J gene: TRBJ2-1
CDR3 protein: CASSDLAVSSYNEQFF
CDR3 DNA: TGTGCCAGCAGCGACCTAGCGGTTAGCTCCTACAATGAGCAGTTCTTC

D gene: TRBD1
V gene: TRBV9
clone size: -
J gene: TRBJ2-1
CDR3 protein: CASSVGVGDRAYNEQFF
CDR3 DNA: TGTGCCAGCAGCGTAGGGGTGGGGGACAGGGCCTACAATGAGCAGTTCTTC

D gene: -
V gene: TRBV10-3
clone size: -
J gene: TRBJ2-5
CDR3 protein: CAIKGGETQYF
CDR3 DNA: TGTGCCATCAAAGGGGGTGAGACCCAGTACTTC

D gene: -
V gene: TRBV5-4
clone size: -
J gene: TRBJ2-7
CDR3 protein: CASREGSSGNTYEQYF
CDR3 DNA: TGTGCCAGCAGGGAGGGGTCTTCAGGGAATACCTACGAGCAGTACTTC

D gene: -
V gene: TRBV4-2
clone size: -
J gene: TRBJ2-6
CDR3 protein: CASSQELDSGANVLTF
CDR3 DNA: TGTGCCAGCAGCCAAGAGTTAGATTCTGGGGCCAACGTCCTGACTTTC

D gene: TRBD1
V gene: TRBV5-6
clone size: -
J gene: TRBJ1-2
CDR3 protein: CASKREGAARGYTF
CDR3 DNA: TGTGCCAGCAAACGGGAGGGGGCTGCACGGGGCTACACCTTC

D gene: TRBD1
V gene: TRBV7-9
clone size: -
J gene: TRBJ1-1
CDR3 protein: CASRVVGQGALGVGTEAFF
CDR3 DNA: TGTGCCAGCAGGGTCGTGGGACAGGGGGCGTTGGGGGTTGGTACTGAAGCTTTCTTT

D gene: -
V gene: TRBV27
clone size: -
J gene: TRBJ2-1
CDR3 protein: CASSLLGLRGTGDEQFF
CDR3 DNA: TGTGCCAGCAGTTTACTCGGGCTGCGGGGCACAGGGGATGAGCAGTTCTTC

D gene: TRBD2
V gene: TRBV27
clone size: -
J gene: TRBJ2-7
CDR3 protein: CASSLSRGATYEQYF
CDR3 DNA: TGTGCCAGCAGTTTATCGCGGGGGGCCACCTACGAGCAGTACTTC

D gene: TRBD2
V gene: TRBV4-1
clone size: -
J gene: TRBJ2-5
CDR3 protein: CASRGVAGGSEETQYF
CDR3 DNA: TGCGCCAGCAGAGGGGTCGCCGGGGGGAGCGAGGAGACCCAGTACTTC

D gene: TRBD2
V gene: TRBV27
clone size: -
J gene: TRBJ2-2
CDR3 protein: CASSPTGGRTGELFF
CDR3 DNA: TGTGCCAGCAGCCCCACGGGGGGGCGCACCGGGGAGCTGTTTTTT

D gene: -
V gene: TRBV9
clone size: -
J gene: TRBJ1-6
CDR3 protein: CANSVDVRVPNSPLHF
CDR3 DNA: TGTGCCAACAGCGTAGATGTCAGGGTACCTAATTCACCCCTCCACTTT

D gene: TRBD2
V gene: TRBV5-4
clone size: -
J gene: TRBJ2-3
CDR3 protein: CASSLAGGRPTTDTQYF
CDR3 DNA: TGTGCCAGCAGCTTAGCGGGGGGGCGACCTACGACAGATACGCAGTATTTT

D gene: TRBD1
V gene: TRBV10-3
clone size: once
J gene: TRBJ2-2
CDR3 protein: CAISEPDRGRLTGELFF
CDR3 DNA: TGTGCCATCAGTGAACCCGACAGGGGGCGCCTCACCGGGGAGCTGTTTTTT

D gene: TRBD1
V gene: TRBV5-8
clone size: -
J gene: TRBJ1-1
CDR3 protein: CASSLDRGLDGTEAFF
CDR3 DNA: TGTGCCAGCAGCTTAGACAGGGGGCTCGATGGCACTGAAGCTTTCTTT

D gene: -
V gene: TRBV19
clone size: -
J gene: TRBJ2-2
CDR3 protein: CASSMGDWNTGELFF
CDR3 DNA: TGTGCCAGTAGTATGGGGGACTGGAACACCGGGGAGCTGTTTTTT

D gene: TRBD2
V gene: TRBV2
clone size: -
J gene: TRBJ2-1
CDR3 protein: CASSEELAAYNEQFF
CDR3 DNA: TGTGCCAGCAGTGAAGAACTAGCGGCCTACAATGAGCAGTTCTTC

D gene: -
V gene: TRBV5-4
clone size: -
J gene: TRBJ2-2
CDR3 protein: CASSLFQVTGELFF
CDR3 DNA: TGTGCCAGCAGCTTGTTCCAGGTTACCGGGGAGCTGTTTTTT

D gene: -
V gene: TRBV5-7
clone size: -
J gene: TRBJ2-5
CDR3 protein: CASGGGEDLETQYF
CDR3 DNA: TGTGCCAGCGGAGGAGGGGAGGATTTGGAGACCCAGTACTTC

D gene: TRBD1
V gene: TRBV18
clone size: -
J gene: TRBJ1-1
CDR3 protein: CASSPRQGLDTEAFF
CDR3 DNA: TGTGCCAGCTCACCTCGACAGGGTTTGGACACTGAAGCTTTCTTT

D gene: -
V gene: TRBV4-2
clone size: -
J gene: TRBJ1-1
CDR3 protein: CASSQDFGGRVGESREAFF
CDR3 DNA: TGTGCCAGCAGCCAAGATTTTGGTGGCAGGGTAGGGGAAAGTAGAGAAGCTTTCTTT

D gene: TRBD1
V gene: TRBV29-1
clone size: -
J gene: TRBJ2-5
CDR3 protein: CSVEYKGPGTEQETQYF
CDR3 DNA: TGCAGCGTTGAATATAAGGGTCCCGGGACAGAACAAGAGACCCAGTACTTC

D gene: TRBD1
V gene: TRBV19
clone size: -
J gene: TRBJ2-7
CDR3 protein: CASSIGRGSYEQYF
CDR3 DNA: TGTGCCAGTAGTATCGGCAGGGGGAGCTACGAGCAGTACTTC

D gene: -
V gene: TRBV4-1
clone size: -
J gene: TRBJ1-1
CDR3 protein: CASSLPELAGDTEAFF
CDR3 DNA: TGCGCCAGCAGCCTCCCAGAATTGGCAGGGGACACTGAAGCTTTCTTT

D gene: TRBD2
V gene: TRBV10-1
clone size: -
J gene: TRBJ2-1
CDR3 protein: CASSWTSGGPRGQFF
CDR3 DNA: TGCGCCAGCAGCTGGACTAGCGGGGGCCCCCGGGGGCAGTTCTTC